The clone carrying this TCR beta chain was counted at least ten times. Its antigen is as yet unknown. This entry is derived from a study of T and B cells in COVID-19 patients. Study-level information: COVID-19 patients gave peripheral blood either during active infection or after recovery.

Study-level results: Early severe-case samples and blood from mildly ill patients during symptoms were in short supply.

Each TRB amplification used about 220-500 ng of genomic DNA from blood. TRB rearrangements were amplified by multiplex PCR with BIOMED2 TRB-A/B primers. TCRdb analysed the multiplex PCR reads with MiXCR anew, one entry per CDR3 protein. The data hold roughly 4,700 distinct CDR3 sequences, with around 30% observed a single time. Sequenced: blood. This clonotype was obtained from a human donor with active COVID-19.

The CDR3 here is CASSLNPKNIQYF. CDR3 DNA sequence: TGTGCCAGCAGTTTAAACCCAAAAAACATTCAGTACTTC. The rearrangement joins TRBV27 to TRBJ2-4, with D uncertain. CDR1 and CDR2 (germline): MNHEY, SMNVEV (reference sequence). CDR3 size: 13 residues. Trimming removed 2 bases at V and 4 bases at J, with 6 bases between.